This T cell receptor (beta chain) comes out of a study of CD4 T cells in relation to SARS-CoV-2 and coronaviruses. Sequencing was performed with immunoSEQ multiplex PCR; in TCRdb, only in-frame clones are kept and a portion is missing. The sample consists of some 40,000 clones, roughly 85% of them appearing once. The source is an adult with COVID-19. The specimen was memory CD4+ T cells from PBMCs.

The CDR3 DNA is TGTGCCAGCTCACCACCAATCAGGGTGGGTCAGCCCCAGCATTTT. It encodes CASSPPIRVGQPQHF. The chain couples TRBV18 to TRBJ1-5; weak D call: TRBD1 (5 bases). Trimming stripped 0 bases from V and 6 bases from J, with 12 bases between. CDR1 KGHSH and CDR2 LQKENI come from the germline V gene. The CDR3 is 15 residues long.